This T cell receptor (beta chain) was profiled in a study of CD4 T cells in relation to SARS-CoV-2 and coronaviruses. Across the whole study: ViraFEST: approximately nine-day antigen culture of PBMCs, then TCR beta CDR3 sequencing. Study-wide points: Samples before the pandemic and after infection were not matched within any donor.

Over 80,000 naive or memory CD4+ cells were cultured with CEF peptides for around eleven days. Sequenced by immunoSEQ multiplex PCR; TCRdb stores in-frame clones only, minus some. This sample carries about 36,000 clones, about 80% of them seen once, and the ten largest clones take around 6.6%. V was pared by 2 bases and J by 5 bases, with 14 bases between. The germline V gene has CDR1 SGHTA and CDR2 FQGTGA. There are 15 residues in the CDR3. About this clone: Antigen unknown.

This chain links TRBV7-3 with TRBJ2-3, with D possibly being TRBD1 (6 bases). This clonotype originated in an adult with COVID-19. Sequenced input: naive CD4+ T cells from PBMCs, cultured in vitro. The subset: naive CD4+ T cells isolated by negative enrichment. The CDR3 loop is CASSLSPGAQDTQYF. CDR3 sequence (DNA): TGTGCCAGCAGCTTATCGCCAGGGGCCCAAGATACGCAGTATTTT.